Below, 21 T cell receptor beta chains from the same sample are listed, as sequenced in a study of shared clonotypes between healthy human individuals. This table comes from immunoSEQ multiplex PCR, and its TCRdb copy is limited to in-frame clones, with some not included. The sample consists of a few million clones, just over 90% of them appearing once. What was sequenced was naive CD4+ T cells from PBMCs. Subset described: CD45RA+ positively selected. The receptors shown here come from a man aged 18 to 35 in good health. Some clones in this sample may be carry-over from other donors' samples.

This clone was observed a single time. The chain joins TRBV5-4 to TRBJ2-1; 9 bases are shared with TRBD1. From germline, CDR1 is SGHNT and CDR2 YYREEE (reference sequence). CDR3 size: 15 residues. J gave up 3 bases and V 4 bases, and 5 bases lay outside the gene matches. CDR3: CASSVPGQGYNEQFF. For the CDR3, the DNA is TGTGCCAGCAGCGTGCCGGGACAGGGCTACAATGAGCAGTTCTTC.

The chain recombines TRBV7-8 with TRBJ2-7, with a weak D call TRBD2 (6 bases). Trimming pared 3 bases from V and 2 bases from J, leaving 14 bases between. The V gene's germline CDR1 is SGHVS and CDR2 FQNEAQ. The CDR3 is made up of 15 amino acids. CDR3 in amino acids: CASSFERARPYEQYF. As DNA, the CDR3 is TGTGCCAGCAGCTTCGAGCGGGCCAGACCCTACGAGCAGTACTTC.

CDR3 region: CASSTPGTATYEQYF. The DNA of the CDR3 is TGTGCCAGCAGTACCCCCGGGACAGCCACCTACGAGCAGTACTTC. V usage is TRBV6-5 and J usage is TRBJ2-7; 7 bases agree with TRBD1. Germline-derived CDR1 and CDR2 are MNHEY and SVGAGI. This CDR3 has 15 amino acids. The trim removed 5 bases at V and 2 bases at J, leaving 9 bases unmatched.

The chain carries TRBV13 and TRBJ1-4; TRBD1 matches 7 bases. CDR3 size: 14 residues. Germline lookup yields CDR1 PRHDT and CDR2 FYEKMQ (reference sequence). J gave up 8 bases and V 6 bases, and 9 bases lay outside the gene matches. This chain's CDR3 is CASRSRTGREKLFF. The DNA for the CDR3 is TGTGCCAGCAGATCAAGGACAGGTCGGGAAAAACTGTTTTTT.

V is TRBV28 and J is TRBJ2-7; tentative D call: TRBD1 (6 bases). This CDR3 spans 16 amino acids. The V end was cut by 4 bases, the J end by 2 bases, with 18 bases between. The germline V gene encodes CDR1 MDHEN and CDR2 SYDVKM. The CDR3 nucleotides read TGTGCCAGCAGTTCTTACCGGGACACGGGACCCTACGAGCAGTACTTC. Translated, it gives CASSSYRDTGPYEQYF.

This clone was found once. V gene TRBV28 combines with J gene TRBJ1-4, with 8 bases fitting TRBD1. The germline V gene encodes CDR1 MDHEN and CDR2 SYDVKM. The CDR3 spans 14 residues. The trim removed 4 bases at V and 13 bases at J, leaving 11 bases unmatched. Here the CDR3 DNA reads TGTGCCAGCAGTTGGACAGGGAGGGGCGGGCGACTGTTTTTT. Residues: CASSWTGRGGRLFF.

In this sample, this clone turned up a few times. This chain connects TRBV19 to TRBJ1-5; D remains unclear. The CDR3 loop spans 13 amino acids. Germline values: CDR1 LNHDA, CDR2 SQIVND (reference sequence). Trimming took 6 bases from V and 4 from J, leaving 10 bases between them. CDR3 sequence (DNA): TGTGCCAGTAGGAACCGGACTAATCAGCCCCAGCATTTT. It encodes CASRNRTNQPQHF.

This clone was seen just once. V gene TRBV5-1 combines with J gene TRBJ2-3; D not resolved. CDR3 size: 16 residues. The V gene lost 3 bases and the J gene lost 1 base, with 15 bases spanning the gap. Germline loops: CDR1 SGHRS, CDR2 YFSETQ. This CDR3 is CASSSATTLGTDTQYF. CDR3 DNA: TGCGCCAGCAGCTCCGCGACGACATTGGGCACAGATACGCAGTATTTT.

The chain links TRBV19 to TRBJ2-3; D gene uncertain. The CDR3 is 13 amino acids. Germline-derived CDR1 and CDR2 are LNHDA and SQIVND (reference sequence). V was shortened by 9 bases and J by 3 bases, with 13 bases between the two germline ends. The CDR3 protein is CASRKAQTDTQYF. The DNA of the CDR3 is TGTGCCAGCCGAAAAGCACAGACAGATACGCAGTATTTT.

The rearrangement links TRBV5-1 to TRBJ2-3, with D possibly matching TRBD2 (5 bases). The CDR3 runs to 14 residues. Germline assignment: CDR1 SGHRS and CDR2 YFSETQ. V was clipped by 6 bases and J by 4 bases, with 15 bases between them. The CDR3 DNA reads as TGCGCCAGCACCCCGGGTGAGCGGCCAGATACGCAGTATTTT. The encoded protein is CASTPGERPDTQYF.

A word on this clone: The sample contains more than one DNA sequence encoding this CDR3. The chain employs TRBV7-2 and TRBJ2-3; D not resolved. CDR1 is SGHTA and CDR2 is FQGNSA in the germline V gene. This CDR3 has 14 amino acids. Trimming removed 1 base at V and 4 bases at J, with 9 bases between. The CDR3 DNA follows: TGTGCCAGCAGCTTAGTGGGTACGGCAGATACGCAGTATTTT. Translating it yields CASSLVGTADTQYF.

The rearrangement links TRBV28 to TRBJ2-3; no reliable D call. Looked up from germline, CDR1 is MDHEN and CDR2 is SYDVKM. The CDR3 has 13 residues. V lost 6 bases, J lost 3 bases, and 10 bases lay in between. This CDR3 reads CASRGGYTDTQYF. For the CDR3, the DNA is TGTGCCAGCAGGGGTGGCTATACAGATACGCAGTATTTT.

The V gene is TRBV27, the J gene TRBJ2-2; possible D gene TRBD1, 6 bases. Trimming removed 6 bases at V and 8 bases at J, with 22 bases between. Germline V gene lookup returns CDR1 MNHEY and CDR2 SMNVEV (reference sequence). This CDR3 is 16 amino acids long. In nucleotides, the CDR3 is TGTGCCAGCAGGGGGGCAGGGGTATCTGGGAGAGGGGAGCTGTTTTTT. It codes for CASRGAGVSGRGELFF.

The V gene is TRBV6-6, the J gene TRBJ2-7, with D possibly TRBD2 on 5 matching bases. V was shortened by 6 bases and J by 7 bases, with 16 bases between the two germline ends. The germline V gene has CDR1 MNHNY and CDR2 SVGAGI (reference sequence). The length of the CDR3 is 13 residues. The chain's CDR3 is CASRKTPTGEQYF. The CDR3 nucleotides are TGTGCCAGCAGAAAGACACCAACGGGGGAGCAGTACTTC.

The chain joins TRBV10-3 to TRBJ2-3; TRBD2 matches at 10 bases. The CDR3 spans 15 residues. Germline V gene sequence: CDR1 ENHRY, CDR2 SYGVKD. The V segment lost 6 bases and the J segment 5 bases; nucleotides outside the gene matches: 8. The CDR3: CAIRRQAGGRDTQYF. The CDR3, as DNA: TGTGCCATCAGGAGGCAAGCGGGAGGGAGAGATACGCAGTATTTT.

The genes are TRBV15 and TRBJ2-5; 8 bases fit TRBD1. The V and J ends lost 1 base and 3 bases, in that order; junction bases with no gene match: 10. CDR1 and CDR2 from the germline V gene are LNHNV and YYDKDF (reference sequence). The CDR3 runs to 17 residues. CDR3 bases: TGTGCCACCAGCAGAGGTGACTCAGGGGGCATCAAAGAGACCCAGTACTTC. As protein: CATSRGDSGGIKETQYF.

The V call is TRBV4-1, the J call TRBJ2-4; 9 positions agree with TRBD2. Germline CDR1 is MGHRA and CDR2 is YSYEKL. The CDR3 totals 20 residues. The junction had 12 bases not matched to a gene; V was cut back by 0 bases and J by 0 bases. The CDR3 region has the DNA TGCGCCAGCAGCCAAGATGAAACGAGCGGGAGGCCCTTAGCCAAAAACATTCAGTACTTC. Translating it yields CASSQDETSGRPLAKNIQYF.

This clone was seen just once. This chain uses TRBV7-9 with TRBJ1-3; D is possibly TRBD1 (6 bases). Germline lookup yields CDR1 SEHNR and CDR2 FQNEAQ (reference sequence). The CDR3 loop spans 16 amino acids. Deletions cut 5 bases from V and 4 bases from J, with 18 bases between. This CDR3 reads CASSLRNREGGNTIYF. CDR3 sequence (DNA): TGTGCCAGCAGCCTGAGAAACAGGGAGGGCGGAAACACCATATATTTT. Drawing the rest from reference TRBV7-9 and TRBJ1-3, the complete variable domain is DTGVSQNPRHKITKRGQNVTFRCDPISEHNRLYWYRQTLGQGPEFLTYFQNEAQLEKSRLLSDRFSAERPKGSFSTLEIQRTEQGDSAMYLCASSLRNREGGNTIYFGEGSWLTVV.

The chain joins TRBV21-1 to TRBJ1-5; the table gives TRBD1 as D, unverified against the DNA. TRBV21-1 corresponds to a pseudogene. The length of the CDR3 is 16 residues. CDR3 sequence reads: CASSKGGQGSNQPQHF. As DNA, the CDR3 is TGTGCCAGCAGCAAAGGTGGGCAGGGGAGTAATCAGCCCCAGCATTTT.

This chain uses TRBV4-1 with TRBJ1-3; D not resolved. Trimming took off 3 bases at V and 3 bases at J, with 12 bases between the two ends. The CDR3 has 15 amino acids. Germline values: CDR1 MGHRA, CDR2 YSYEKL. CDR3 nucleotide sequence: TGCGCCAGCAGCCAGGCTCCCTGGAGTGGAAACACCATATATTTT. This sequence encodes CASSQAPWSGNTIYF.

CDR3 amino acids: CASSQVAEAQYF. As DNA, the CDR3 is TGCGCCAGCAGCCAAGTCGCGGAGGCCCAGTACTTC. The chain couples TRBV4-1 to TRBJ2-5; a possible D gene is TRBD2 (5 bases). The CDR3 is 12 amino acids. V was cut by 1 base and J by 9 bases, with 9 bases left in between. Germline CDR1 MGHRA, CDR2 YSYEKL.